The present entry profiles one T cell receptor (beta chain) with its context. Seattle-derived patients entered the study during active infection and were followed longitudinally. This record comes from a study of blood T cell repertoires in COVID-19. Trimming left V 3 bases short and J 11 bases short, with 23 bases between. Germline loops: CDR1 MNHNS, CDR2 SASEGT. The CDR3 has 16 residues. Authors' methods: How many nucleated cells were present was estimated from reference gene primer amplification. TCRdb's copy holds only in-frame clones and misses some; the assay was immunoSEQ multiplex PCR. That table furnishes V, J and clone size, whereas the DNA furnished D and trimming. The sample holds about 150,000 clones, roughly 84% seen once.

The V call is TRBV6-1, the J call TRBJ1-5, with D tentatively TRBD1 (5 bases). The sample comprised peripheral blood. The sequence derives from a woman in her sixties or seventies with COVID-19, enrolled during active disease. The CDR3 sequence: CASSDKQGFAGWAQHF. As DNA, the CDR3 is TGTGCCAGCAGTGATAAGCAGGGTTTCGCAGGGTGGGCCCAGCATTTT.